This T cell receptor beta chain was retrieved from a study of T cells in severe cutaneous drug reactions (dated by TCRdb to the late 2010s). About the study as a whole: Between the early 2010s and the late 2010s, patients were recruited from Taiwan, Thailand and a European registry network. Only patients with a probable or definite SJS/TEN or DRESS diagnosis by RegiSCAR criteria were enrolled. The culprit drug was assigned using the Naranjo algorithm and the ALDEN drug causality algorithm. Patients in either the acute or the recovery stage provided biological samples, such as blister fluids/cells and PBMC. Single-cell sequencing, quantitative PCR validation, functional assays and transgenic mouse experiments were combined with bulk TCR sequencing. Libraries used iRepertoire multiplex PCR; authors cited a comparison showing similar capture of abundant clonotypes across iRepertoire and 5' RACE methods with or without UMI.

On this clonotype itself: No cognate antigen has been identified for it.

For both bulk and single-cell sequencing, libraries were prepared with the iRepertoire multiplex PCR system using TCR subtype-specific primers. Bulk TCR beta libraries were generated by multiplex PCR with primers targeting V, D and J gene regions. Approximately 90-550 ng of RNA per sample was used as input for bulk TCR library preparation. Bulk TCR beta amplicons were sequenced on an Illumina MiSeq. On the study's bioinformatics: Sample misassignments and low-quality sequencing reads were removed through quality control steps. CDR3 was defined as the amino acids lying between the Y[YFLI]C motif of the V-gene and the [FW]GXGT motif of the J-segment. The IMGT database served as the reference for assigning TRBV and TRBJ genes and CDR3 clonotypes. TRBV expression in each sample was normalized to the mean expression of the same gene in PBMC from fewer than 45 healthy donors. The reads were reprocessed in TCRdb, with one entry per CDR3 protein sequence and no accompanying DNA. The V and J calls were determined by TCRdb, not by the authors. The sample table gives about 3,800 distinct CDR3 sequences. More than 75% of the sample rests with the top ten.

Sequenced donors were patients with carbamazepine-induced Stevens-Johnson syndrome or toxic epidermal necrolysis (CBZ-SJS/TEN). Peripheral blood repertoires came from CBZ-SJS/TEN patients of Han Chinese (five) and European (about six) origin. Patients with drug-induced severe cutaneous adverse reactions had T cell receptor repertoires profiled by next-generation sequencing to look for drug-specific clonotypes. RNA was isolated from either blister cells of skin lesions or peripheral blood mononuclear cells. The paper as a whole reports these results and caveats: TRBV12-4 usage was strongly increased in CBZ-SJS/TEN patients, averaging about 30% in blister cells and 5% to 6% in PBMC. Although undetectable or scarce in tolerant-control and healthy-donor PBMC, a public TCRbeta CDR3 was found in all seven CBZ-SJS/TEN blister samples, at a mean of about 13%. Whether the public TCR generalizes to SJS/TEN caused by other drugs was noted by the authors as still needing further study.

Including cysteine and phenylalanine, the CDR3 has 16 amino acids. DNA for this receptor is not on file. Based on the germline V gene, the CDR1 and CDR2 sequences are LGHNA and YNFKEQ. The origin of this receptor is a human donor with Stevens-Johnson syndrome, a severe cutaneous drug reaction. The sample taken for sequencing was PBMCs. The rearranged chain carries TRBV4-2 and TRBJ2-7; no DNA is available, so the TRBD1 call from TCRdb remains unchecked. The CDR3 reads CASSQDWTGSEYEQYF.